This T cell receptor (beta chain) was obtained from a study of response to subunit inactivated influenza vaccine. Study-level findings and limits: That few new T cells are recruited by each seasonal influenza vaccination was the authors' suggestion.

This clonotype was found many times. Antigen unknown. One entry per CDR3 protein results from TCRdb running MiXCR on the RT-PCR reads. The data hold approximately 530,000 distinct CDR3 sequences, with 10% to 15% observed a single time. Looked up from germline, CDR1 is MDHEN and CDR2 is SYDVKM. This CDR3 is built from 14 residues. V dropped 8 bases and J dropped 1 base, with 12 bases sitting between them. The TCR was taken from a man aged 50-59 years who received an inactivated influenza vaccine. The gene calls are TRBV28 and TRBJ2-1; D is tentatively TRBD1 or TRBD2 (5 bases each). The sequencing used PBMCs from blood, collected more than 35 days after vaccination. The CDR3 nucleotides read TGTGCCAGCCGGGGTGGGGGTTCCTACAATGAGCAGTTCTTC. Amino acid sequence: CASRGGGSYNEQFF.